What follows are 30 T cell receptor beta chains derived from one specimen sequenced in a study of blood T cell repertoires in COVID-19. The table came from immunoSEQ multiplex PCR; TCRdb's copy has only in-frame clones and leaves some out. The sample comprises fewer than 150,000 clones, about 83% of which are singletons, and about 13% rests with the top ten. Material: peripheral blood. The receptors were gathered from a human donor in a cohort sampled during active COVID-19.

This clone was counted a few times. Different DNA sequences within this sample yield the same CDR3. This rearrangement joins TRBV6-6 to TRBJ2-7; D ambiguous. CDR3 size: 11 residues. Germline CDR1 is MNHNY and CDR2 is SVGAGI (reference sequence). V shed 6 bases and J shed 2 bases, with 5 bases lying between them. The CDR3 coding sequence is TGTGCCAGCAGACAAACCTACGAGCAGTACTTC. Amino acids: CASRQTYEQYF.

This chain joins TRBV7-8 and TRBJ2-3; a possible D gene is TRBD1 (6 bases). Germline loops: CDR1 SGHVS, CDR2 FQNEAQ. The CDR3 length is 15 residues. Trimming removed 1 base at V and 1 base at J, with 9 bases between. CDR3 residues: CASSLVGAGTDTQYF. The CDR3 region has the DNA TGTGCCAGCAGCTTAGTGGGGGCGGGCACAGATACGCAGTATTTT.

The chain links TRBV12-3 or TRBV12-4 to TRBJ2-5; D gene uncertain. The CDR3 runs to 13 residues. V gave up 3 bases and J gave up 0 bases, with 5 bases separating them. CDR3 protein: CASSFNYQETQYF. CDR3 sequence (DNA): TGTGCCAGCAGTTTTAACTACCAAGAGACCCAGTACTTC.

The V call is TRBV7-9, the J call TRBJ1-2; perhaps TRBD1 as D (5 bases). Germline V gene lookup returns CDR1 SEHNR and CDR2 FQNEAQ (reference sequence). The V end was cut by 11 bases, the J end by 7 bases, with 14 bases between. The CDR3 runs to 11 residues. This chain's CDR3 is CAVERGLGYTF. Written as DNA, the CDR3 is TGTGCCGTGGAGAGGGGACTTGGCTACACCTTC.

The CDR3 nucleotides read TGTGCCAGCAGTCCCAGGTTGAACACTGAAGCTTTCTTT. This codes for CASSPRLNTEAFF. The chain uses TRBV3-1 (or the pseudogene TRBV3-2) and TRBJ1-1; no definite D call. This CDR3 is 13 amino acids long. The ends were cut back, 6 bases at V and 0 bases at J, with 8 bases in the middle. From germline, CDR1 is LGHDT and CDR2 YNNKEL (reference sequence).

This chain connects TRBV3-1 (or the pseudogene TRBV3-2) to TRBJ2-7; D is possibly TRBD2 (6 bases). The CDR3 is 14 residues long. The V gene's germline CDR1 is LGHDT and CDR2 YNNKEL (reference sequence). Trimming removed 5 bases at V and 3 bases at J, with 14 bases between. The CDR3 DNA is TGTGCCAGCAGCTGGGGACTCTCCTACTACGAGCAGTACTTC. Amino acid sequence: CASSWGLSYYEQYF.

This chain links TRBV11-2 with TRBJ1-2; 9 nucleotides agree with TRBD1. This CDR3 is built from 14 residues. Germline assignment: CDR1 SGHAT and CDR2 FQNNGV. V lost 5 bases, J lost 5 bases, and 6 bases stayed unmatched. The CDR3 sequence: CASSPGQGPYGYTF. CDR3 DNA: TGTGCCAGCAGCCCGGGACAGGGTCCTTATGGCTACACCTTC. The variable domain in full, completed from reference TRBV11-2 and TRBJ1-2, reads EAGVAQSPRYKIIEKRQSVAFWCNPISGHATLYWYQQILGQGPKLLIQFQNNGVVDDSQLPKDRFSAERLKGVDSTLKIQPAKLEDSAVYLCASSPGQGPYGYTFGSGTRLTVV.

The V and J genes are TRBV19 and TRBJ1-1; 7 bases align to TRBD1. CDR3 length: 16 amino acids. CDR1 and CDR2 from the germline V gene are LNHDA and SQIVND (reference sequence). After removal of 8 bases from V and 4 bases from J, the junction contained 16 bases not matched to a gene. CDR3 nucleotide sequence: TGTGCCAGTCGGTCACAGGGGCCCGCCGAGGGCACTGAAGCTTTCTTT. As protein: CASRSQGPAEGTEAFF.

This chain uses TRBV30 with TRBJ1-1; 7 positions agree with TRBD1. This CDR3 spans 18 amino acids. In germline, CDR1 is GTSNPN, CDR2 SVGIG (reference sequence). J gave up 1 base and V 2 bases, and 16 bases lay outside the gene matches. CDR3 loop: CAWSTSLGTEITNTEAFF. The CDR3 DNA follows: TGTGCCTGGAGTACCTCACTCGGGACAGAAATAACGAACACTGAAGCTTTCTTT.

This clone showed up just once. This sequence joins TRBV2 and TRBJ2-7; D might be TRBD2 (6 bases). The ends were cut back, 10 bases at V and 0 bases at J, with 13 bases in the middle. CDR3 length: 13 residues. Per the germline V gene, CDR1 is SNHLY and CDR2 is FYNNEI. CDR3 nucleotide sequence: TGTGCCACCCAGGGACTTAGCTCCTACGAGCAGTACTTC. Translation: CATQGLSSYEQYF. Full variable domain (missing parts from reference TRBV2 and TRBJ2-7): EPEVTQTPSHQVTQMGQEVILRCVPISNHLYFYWYRQILGQKVEFLVSFYNNEISEKSEIFDDQFSVERPDGSNFTLKIRSTKLEDSAMYFCATQGLSSYEQYFGPGTRLTVT.

A few counts support this clone. CDR3: CASSSRQVRRSSPLHF. The CDR3 bases are TGTGCCAGCAGTTCCCGACAGGTTAGGCGCAGTTCACCCCTCCACTTT. The rearrangement uses TRBV6-6 and TRBJ1-6; maybe TRBD1 (6 bases). The germline CDR1 and CDR2 sequences are MNHNY and SVGAGI (reference sequence). The germline V and J ends were trimmed by 4 bases and 9 bases, with 19 bases remaining between them. There are 16 residues in the CDR3.

The V and J genes are TRBV6-5 and TRBJ2-7; D is undetermined. The germline V gene has CDR1 MNHEY and CDR2 SVGAGI. The CDR3 loop spans 15 amino acids. V lost 6 bases, J lost 2 bases, and 17 bases lay in between. This CDR3 is CASRALQINPYEQYF. As DNA, the CDR3 is TGTGCCAGCAGAGCTTTACAGATCAATCCCTACGAGCAGTACTTC.

The chain is built from TRBV27 and TRBJ2-7; D gene unclear. Germline values: CDR1 MNHEY, CDR2 SMNVEV (reference sequence). Trimming took off 2 bases at V and 1 base at J, with 12 bases between the two ends. The CDR3 spans 15 residues. The CDR3 nucleotides are TGTGCCAGCAGTTTAGGTTACGGGTCGTCCTACGAGCAGTACTTC. Translating gives CASSLGYGSSYEQYF.

Concerning this clone itself: The sample carries other DNA sequences with the same CDR3. The chain recombines TRBV15 with TRBJ1-2; 8 nucleotides match TRBD1. Germline CDR1 reads LNHNV; CDR2 reads YYDKDF (reference sequence). The CDR3 is 17 amino acids. Trimming took 5 bases from V and 2 from J; bases not matched to a gene: 13. Here the CDR3 reads CATSQASGTGKNYGYTF. In nucleotides, the CDR3 is TGTGCCACCAGCCAGGCATCCGGGACAGGAAAAAACTATGGCTACACCTTC.

The V call is TRBV27, the J call TRBJ2-1, with 9 bases aligning to TRBD2. The length of the CDR3 is 14 residues. Germline assignment: CDR1 MNHEY and CDR2 SMNVEV (reference sequence). J gave up 7 bases and V 6 bases, and 7 bases lay outside the gene matches. This CDR3 is CASRLAGARNEQFF. CDR3 bases: TGTGCCAGCAGATTAGCGGGGGCGCGTAATGAGCAGTTCTTC.

The chain couples TRBV4-1 to TRBJ1-2; D is ambiguous. Trimming stripped 0 bases from V and 5 bases from J, with 13 bases between. The germline gives CDR1 MGHRA, CDR2 YSYEKL. The CDR3 is 15 amino acids. The CDR3 reads CASSQEHQQYYGYTF. In nucleotides, the CDR3 is TGCGCCAGCAGCCAAGAACATCAACAGTATTATGGCTACACCTTC.

This clone was counted between two and nine times. V usage is TRBV5-1 and J usage is TRBJ2-7; weak D call: TRBD1 (6 bases). The germline gives CDR1 SGHRS, CDR2 YFSETQ. CDR3 length: 14 amino acids. Trimming cost V 4 bases and J 2 bases, with 13 bases left between them. CDR3 nucleotide sequence: TGCGCCAGCAGCCCAAGGGACATAACCTACGAGCAGTACTTC. Encoded protein: CASSPRDITYEQYF.

The V gene is TRBV18, the J gene TRBJ2-7; 13 bases match TRBD2. Germline V gene data show CDR1 as KGHSH and CDR2 as LQKENI. This CDR3 has 16 amino acids. Trimming at V came to 6 bases and at J to 0 bases, leaving 5 bases not matched to a gene. CDR3: CASSQGLAGVSYEQYF. In DNA, the CDR3 is TGTGCCAGCTCGCAAGGACTAGCGGGAGTCTCCTACGAGCAGTACTTC.

In this sample, this clone turned up once. This chain connects TRBV19 to TRBJ2-1, with a tentative D call TRBD1 (6 bases). The V gene's germline CDR1 is LNHDA and CDR2 SQIVND (reference sequence). CDR3 length: 15 residues. V lost 3 bases, J lost 3 bases, and 12 bases lay in between. The CDR3 sequence is CASSITRGIYNEQFF. DNA for the CDR3: TGTGCCAGTAGTATCACCAGGGGCATCTACAATGAGCAGTTCTTC.

V usage is TRBV5-1 and J usage is TRBJ1-2; possibly TRBD1 for D (6 bases). Germline CDR1 SGHRS, CDR2 YFSETQ. The CDR3 is made up of 16 amino acids. V lost 6 bases and J 0 bases, leaving 18 bases between the germline ends. CDR3 in amino acids: CASNLFPGQTNYGYTF. The CDR3 DNA reads as TGCGCCAGCAACCTTTTCCCCGGACAGACTAACTATGGCTACACCTTC. The whole variable domain, remainder taken from reference TRBV5-1 and TRBJ1-2, is KAGVTQTPRYLIKTRGQQVTLSCSPISGHRSVSWYQQTPGQGLQFLFEYFSETQRNKGNFPGRFSGRQFSNSRSEMNVSTLELGDSALYLCASNLFPGQTNYGYTFGSGTRLTVV.

This clone came up once. This sequence joins TRBV5-1 and TRBJ2-5, with 7 bases identical to TRBD2. CDR1 is SGHRS, CDR2 YFSETQ, per germline. V shed 1 base, J shed 5 bases, and the junction held 2 bases outside the gene matches. CDR3 length: 13 residues. In DNA, the CDR3 is TGCGCCAGCAGCTTGCGGGGAGGGGAGACCCAGTACTTC. This gives the protein CASSLRGGETQYF.

CDR3 residues: CAISESTSGGATDTQYF. In DNA, the CDR3 is TGTGCCATCAGTGAGTCTACTAGCGGGGGGGCCACAGATACGCAGTATTTT. The rearrangement uses TRBV10-3 and TRBJ2-3; 13 positions agree with TRBD2. V shed 0 bases, J shed 2 bases, and the junction held 2 bases outside the gene matches. Germline CDR1 ENHRY, CDR2 SYGVKD. The CDR3 sequence is 17 residues long.

The chain recombines TRBV29-1 with TRBJ1-1; tentatively, D is TRBD1 (6 bases). With 7 bases removed from V and 5 bases from J, the gap between germline ends came to 14 bases. This CDR3 region has 12 residues. Looked up from germline, CDR1 is SQVTM and CDR2 is ANQGSEA. The DNA for the CDR3 is TGCAGCGGTGGGGAGGGGGGTACTGAAGCTTTCTTT. It specifies CSGGEGGTEAFF.

CDR3 sequence: CAWNHGTSGETQYF. Written as DNA, the CDR3 is TGTGCCTGGAACCACGGGACTAGCGGGGAGACCCAGTACTTC. The J gene is TRBJ2-5, the V gene TRBV30; 12 positions match TRBD2. Germline trimming cut 4 bases from V and 5 bases from J; bases unmatched to any gene: 5. In germline, CDR1 is GTSNPN, CDR2 SVGIG (reference sequence). CDR3 length: 14 residues.

This clone occurred a few times. The chain carries TRBV6-5 and TRBJ2-5; 12 nucleotides align to TRBD2. The V gene's germline CDR1 is MNHEY and CDR2 SVGAGI. V gave up 4 bases and J gave up 2 bases; unmatched junction bases: 5. The CDR3 is made up of 16 amino acids. Here the CDR3 DNA reads TGTGCCAGCAGTTCATGGACTAGCGGGGTTCAAGAGACCCAGTACTTC. Its translation: CASSSWTSGVQETQYF.

This rearrangement joins TRBV30 to TRBJ1-4, with 9 bases matching TRBD1. The CDR3 totals 16 residues. Looked up from germline, CDR1 is GTSNPN and CDR2 is SVGIG (reference sequence). Trimming at V came to 3 bases and at J to 10 bases, leaving 15 bases not matched to a gene. The CDR3 bases are TGTGCCTGGAGGCGGACAGGGGCACAGGTGGAGCGAAAACTGTTTTTT. Translation: CAWRRTGAQVERKLFF.

The rearrangement joins TRBV27 to TRBJ2-3; weak D call: TRBD1 (5 bases). V was trimmed by 6 bases and J by 6 bases, leaving 19 bases between them. The CDR3 is made up of 15 amino acids. CDR1 MNHEY and CDR2 SMNVEV come from the germline V gene (reference sequence). CDR3 nucleotides: TGTGCCAGCAGCCCAACCAGGGTTAATGGGGATACGCAGTATTTT. Residues: CASSPTRVNGDTQYF.

This sequence joins TRBV9 and TRBJ1-6, with 8 positions matching TRBD1. The CDR3 extends over 14 amino acids. With 3 bases clipped from V and 10 bases from J, the junction kept 6 bases outside the gene matches. The germline V gene encodes CDR1 SGDLS and CDR2 YYNGEE. Here the CDR3 reads CASSAGQGASPLHF. In nucleotides, the CDR3 is TGTGCCAGCAGCGCCGGACAGGGCGCGTCACCCCTCCACTTT.

This rearrangement joins TRBV6-5 to TRBJ2-7; TRBD1 agrees at 12 bases. V lost 7 bases, J lost 2 bases, and 6 bases stayed unmatched. CDR1 MNHEY and CDR2 SVGAGI come from the germline V gene. The CDR3 runs to 15 residues. The CDR3 region is CASTLGQGAPYEQYF. The CDR3 DNA sequence: TGTGCCAGCACCTTGGGACAGGGGGCCCCCTACGAGCAGTACTTC.

The chain couples TRBV27 to TRBJ2-7; 11 bases align to TRBD1. V shed 2 bases and J 4 bases; nucleotides not matched to a gene: 7. CDR1 MNHEY and CDR2 SMNVEV come from the germline V gene (reference sequence). This CDR3 is 16 amino acids long. The CDR3 sequence: CASSLGGTGGEYEQYF. Here the CDR3 DNA reads TGTGCCAGCAGTTTAGGTGGGACAGGGGGGGAATACGAGCAGTACTTC.